The present TCR beta chain was sequenced within a study of blood T cell repertoires in COVID-19. This clone was recorded once. Other DNA sequences in this specimen translate into the identical CDR3. Assay used: immunoSEQ multiplex PCR; TCRdb lists only in-frame clones, some missing. The repertoire consists of about 54,000 clones, with roughly 85% occurring once and the leading ten covering approximately 5.7%. The CDR3 consists of 12 residues. Germline V gene lookup returns CDR1 MGHDK and CDR2 SYGVNS. V lost 2 bases, J lost 6 bases, and 7 bases lay in between. This sequence joins TRBV25-1 and TRBJ1-2; D not certain. Sequenced input: peripheral blood. The clonotype comes from a human donor in a cohort sampled during active COVID-19. CDR3 DNA: TGTGCCAGCAGTGAAAATCGGGATGGCTACACCTTC. Residues: CASSENRDGYTF.